This passage covers 14 T cell receptor beta chains from one sample sequenced in a study of glioma-infiltrating T cells. Amplification of TCR alpha and beta CDR3 regions from RNA used iRepertoire nested multiplex PCR. One entry per CDR3 protein results from TCRdb running MiXCR on the multiplex PCR reads. In the table there are around 190,000 distinct CDR3 sequences, around 42% of which are singletons. Sequencing was done on a sample of glioma tissue, nonneoplastic brain tissue, or PBMCs (not recorded which). The receptor set was obtained from a human donor with low-grade glioma or glioblastoma, undergoing nonglioma brain surgery, or in good health (not recorded which).

This chain uses TRBV19 with TRBJ2-5, with TRBD2 matching 9 bases. J was trimmed by 5 bases and V by 3 bases; bases with no gene match: 10. The germline CDR1 and CDR2 sequences are LNHDA and SQIVND (reference sequence). This CDR3 has 16 amino acids. Here the CDR3 reads CASSISAGGSSETQYF. The CDR3 region has the DNA TGTGCCAGTAGTATTTCAGCGGGAGGAAGTTCCGAGACCCAGTACTTC.

The chain links TRBV7-2 to TRBJ2-3; D is perhaps TRBD1 (5 bases). The CDR3 totals 16 residues. From germline, CDR1 is SGHTA and CDR2 FQGNSA. V was shortened by 6 bases and J by 0 bases, with 16 bases between the two germline ends. The DNA of the CDR3 is TGTGCCAGCAGTTTCTTTTCGGACATAAGCACAGATACGCAGTATTTT. Its translation is CASSFFSDISTDTQYF.

This clonotype occurred many times. The chain recombines TRBV20-1 with TRBJ2-7, with 8 bases that match TRBD1. J lost 5 bases, V lost 6 bases, and 12 bases had no gene match. CDR1 and CDR2 from the germline V gene are DFQATT and SNEGSKA (reference sequence). The CDR3 is made up of 14 amino acids. The DNA of the CDR3 is TGCAGTGCCACGACAGGGGAAATAACCCACGAGCAGTACTTC. Protein: CSATTGEITHEQYF.

This clonotype was seen more than once but under ten times. A much larger clone is a single base away; this may be a read error. The V call is TRBV2, the J call TRBJ1-6, with D hard to call. The CDR3 covers 14 residues. The germline V and J ends were trimmed by 0 bases and 9 bases, with 9 bases remaining between them. Germline V gene sequence: CDR1 SNHLY, CDR2 FYNNEI. The CDR3 DNA reads as TGTGCCAGCAGTGAAGCCCACTGGGGTTCACCCCTCCACTTT. This encodes CASSEAHWGSPLHF.

The chain employs TRBV27 and TRBJ1-2, with D unresolved. The CDR3 has 13 amino acids. Between the trimmed V and J ends, which lost 5 bases and 8 bases, there was a span of 15 bases. Germline-derived CDR1 and CDR2 are MNHEY and SMNVEV (reference sequence). CDR3 DNA: TGTGCCAGCAGTCCTCAGGAGGAGCGCGGCTACACCTTC. This codes for CASSPQEERGYTF.

This chain joins TRBV18 and TRBJ1-3; D unresolved. V lost 1 base, J lost 0 bases, and 7 bases lay in between. The CDR3 loop spans 15 amino acids. Per the germline V gene, CDR1 is KGHSH and CDR2 is LQKENI. The CDR3 DNA sequence: TGTGCCAGCTCACCACAGCACATCTCTGGAAACACCATATATTTT. It encodes CASSPQHISGNTIYF.

This clonotype was found many times. This chain links TRBV20-1 with TRBJ2-3; TRBD2 matches at 12 bases. CDR1 and CDR2 from the germline V gene are DFQATT and SNEGSKA (reference sequence). The CDR3 consists of 14 residues. Unmatched junction bases numbered 4, after V lost 5 bases and J lost 4 bases. Written as DNA, the CDR3 is TGCAGTGCTCCCCTAGCGGGAGGGGCAGATACGCAGTATTTT. Protein sequence: CSAPLAGGADTQYF.

This clonotype was counted ten times or more. This sequence joins TRBV10-3 and TRBJ2-1; TRBD2 matches at 8 bases. The V gene's germline CDR1 is ENHRY and CDR2 SYGVKD. V was pared by 0 bases and J by 2 bases, with 3 bases of the junction left unmatched. This CDR3 spans 16 amino acids. The CDR3 DNA sequence: TGTGCCATCAGTGAGTCCACGGGAGGGCCCTACAATGAGCAGTTCTTC. Protein: CAISESTGGPYNEQFF.

Written as DNA, the CDR3 is TGTGCCAGTAGTACTGACAGAGGTCAGCCCCAGCATTTT. This codes for CASSTDRGQPQHF. The chain recombines TRBV19 with TRBJ1-5; maybe TRBD1 (5 bases). The germline V gene has CDR1 LNHDA and CDR2 SQIVND (reference sequence). V lost 4 bases and J 6 bases, leaving 10 bases between the germline ends. This CDR3 contains 13 residues.

Of note for this clonotype: A much larger clonotype is one base distant, so this may be a read error. This sequence joins TRBV20-1 and TRBJ2-5; D uncertain. Trimming took 0 bases from V and 0 from J, leaving 11 bases between them. Germline V CDR1 and CDR2: DFQATT, SNEGSKA (reference sequence). There are 15 residues in the CDR3. CDR3 nucleotides: TGCAGTGCTAGAGAGCCCCTTGGGTACCAAGAGACCCAGTACTTC. Its translation is CSAREPLGYQETQYF.

Details on this clonotype: A clone one base away is much larger, so this may be a read error. As DNA, the CDR3 is TGCAGTGCTTCCGGGACAGAGATGCTCTACGAGCAGTACTTC. Protein product: CSASGTEMLYEQYF. The gene calls are TRBV20-1 and TRBJ2-7; 7 bases fit TRBD1. The trim removed 5 bases at V and 3 bases at J, leaving 10 bases unmatched. The CDR3 has 14 amino acids. Germline CDR1 DFQATT, CDR2 SNEGSKA (reference sequence).

This clonotype showed up many times. V gene TRBV6-1 combines with J gene TRBJ2-3; TRBD2 is a possible D gene (5 bases). This CDR3 has 12 amino acids. The germline V and J ends were trimmed by 10 bases and 2 bases, with 10 bases remaining between them. Per germline, CDR1 MNHNS and CDR2 SASEGT. The CDR3 region has the DNA TGTGCCACCGGAGGTTCCACAGATACGCAGTATTTT. Its translation is CATGGSTDTQYF.

In this sample, this clonotype turned up many times. This sequence joins TRBV20-1 and TRBJ2-1; D not certain. Per the germline V gene, CDR1 is DFQATT and CDR2 is SNEGSKA (reference sequence). The V and J ends lost 7 bases and 4 bases respectively, with 17 bases between them. The CDR3 spans 14 residues. CDR3 sequence (DNA): TGCAGTGTCACATCCGGTACTGGGTACAATGAGCAGTTCTTC. Protein sequence: CSVTSGTGYNEQFF.

This clonotype was detected ten times or more. V and J are TRBV28 and TRBJ1-1, with unresolved D. Germline V gives CDR1 MDHEN, CDR2 SYDVKM. V was trimmed by 7 bases and J by 11 bases, leaving 17 bases between them. The CDR3 runs 12 residues. The DNA for the CDR3 is TGTGCCAGCAATACCCTCGGCCGCTCGGCTTTCTTT. It translates to CASNTLGRSAFF.